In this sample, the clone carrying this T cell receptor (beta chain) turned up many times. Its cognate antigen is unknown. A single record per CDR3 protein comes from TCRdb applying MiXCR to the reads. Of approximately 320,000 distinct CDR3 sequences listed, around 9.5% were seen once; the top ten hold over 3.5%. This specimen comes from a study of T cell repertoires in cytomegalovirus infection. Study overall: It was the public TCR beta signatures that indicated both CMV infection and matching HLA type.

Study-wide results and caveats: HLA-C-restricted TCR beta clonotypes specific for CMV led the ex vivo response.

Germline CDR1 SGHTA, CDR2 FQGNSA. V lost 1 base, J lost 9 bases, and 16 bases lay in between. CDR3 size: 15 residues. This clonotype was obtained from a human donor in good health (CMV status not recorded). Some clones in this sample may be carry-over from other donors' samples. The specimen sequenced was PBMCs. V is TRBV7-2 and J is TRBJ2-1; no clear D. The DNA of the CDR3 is TGTGCCAGCAGCTTAGTAATTGTGGCCCCGGGTGAGCAGTTCTTC. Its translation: CASSLVIVAPGEQFF.